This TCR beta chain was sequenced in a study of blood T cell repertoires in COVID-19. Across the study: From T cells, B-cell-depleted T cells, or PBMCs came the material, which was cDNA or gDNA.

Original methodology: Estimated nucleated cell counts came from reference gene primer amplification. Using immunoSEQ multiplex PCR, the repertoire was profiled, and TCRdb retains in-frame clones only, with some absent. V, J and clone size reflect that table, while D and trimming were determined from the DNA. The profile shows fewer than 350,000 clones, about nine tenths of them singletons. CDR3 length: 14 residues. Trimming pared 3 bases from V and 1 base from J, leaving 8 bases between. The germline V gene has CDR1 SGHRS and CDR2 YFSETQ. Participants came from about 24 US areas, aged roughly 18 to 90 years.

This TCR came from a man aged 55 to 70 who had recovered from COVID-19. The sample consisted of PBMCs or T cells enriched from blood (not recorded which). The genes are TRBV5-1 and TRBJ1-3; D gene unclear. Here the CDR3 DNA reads TGCGCCAGCAGCTCCACAGCTTCTGGAAACACCATATATTTT. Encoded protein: CASSSTASGNTIYF.